A selection of T cell receptor beta chains follows, all from one sample in a study of beta chain features in type 1 diabetes. Sequenced by immunoSEQ multiplex PCR; TCRdb stores in-frame clones only, minus some. This table holds around 180,000 clones, over 6% found once. The sequencing sample was made of central memory CD4+ T cells from blood. These receptors were taken from a young man with type 1 diabetes. The CDR3 runs from the conserved cysteine through the conserved F or W. Each record gives: clone size, V gene, J gene, D gene, CDR3 protein, CDR3 DNA. The D gene is left open where the match is weak. Clone size is not always given. Where it is, it says once, few, many or a class for expanded clones.

few	TRBV19	TRBJ1-5	TRBD1	CASSIPDRGTNNQPQHF	TGTGCCAGTAGTATCCCGGACAGGGGTACGAACAATCAGCCCCAGCATTTT
.	TRBV10-3	TRBJ1-2	.	CAISEIGGTYGYTF	TGTGCCATCAGTGAGATTGGAGGGACCTATGGCTACACCTTC
.	TRBV5-1	TRBJ2-3	.	CASSPRLYDTDTQYF	TGCGCCAGCAGCCCCCGACTGTACGACACAGATACGCAGTATTTT
once	TRBV7-2	TRBJ2-3	TRBD2	CASSSTSSGGFTDTQYF	TGTGCCAGCAGCTCTACCTCTAGCGGGGGGTTCACAGATACGCAGTATTTT
few	TRBV5-1	TRBJ2-1	.	CASRRQAPSNEQFF	TGCGCCAGCAGGCGACAGGCACCCAGTAATGAGCAGTTCTTC
.	TRBV9	TRBJ2-7	.	CASSVGQTYEQYF	TGTGCCAGCAGCGTAGGCCAGACCTACGAGCAGTACTTC
.	TRBV7-9	TRBJ2-1	.	CASSATGNEQFF	TGTGCCAGCAGCGCCACGGGCAATGAGCAGTTCTTC
.	TRBV6-1	TRBJ2-7	TRBD1	CASREPGQGSYEQYF	TGTGCCAGCCGTGAACCGGGACAGGGCTCCTACGAGCAGTACTTC
.	TRBV29-1	TRBJ2-3	TRBD2	CSVERHGTSGSSTDTQYF	TGCAGCGTTGAACGCCACGGGACTAGCGGATCCAGCACAGATACGCAGTATTTT
.	TRBV28	TRBJ1-2	.	CASTVPGSRNYGYTF	TGTGCCAGCACAGTCCCTGGCTCGAGGAACTATGGCTACACCTTC
.	TRBV6-5	TRBJ2-7	.	CASSWVKGYEQYF	TGTGCCAGCAGTTGGGTAAAGGGGTACGAGCAGTACTTC
few	TRBV30	TRBJ2-2	.	CAWTLNTGELFF	TGTGCCTGGACACTGAACACCGGGGAGCTGTTTTTT
few	TRBV5-1	TRBJ2-3	TRBD1	CASSRGTAAPTQYF	TGCGCCAGCAGCCGAGGGACAGCCGCCCCTACGCAGTATTTT
few	TRBV10-3	TRBJ1-5	TRBD1	CAISDRQGYNQPQHF	TGTGCCATCAGTGACCGACAGGGATACAATCAGCCCCAGCATTTT
.	TRBV27	TRBJ1-4	.	CASSIKGSGNEKLFF	TGTGCCAGCAGTATAAAAGGGTCGGGGAATGAAAAACTGTTTTTT
few	TRBV16	TRBJ1-1	.	CASSPRGMNTEAFF	TGTGCCAGCAGCCCCAGGGGAATGAACACTGAAGCTTTCTTT
few	TRBV7-2	TRBJ2-2	TRBD1	CASSGQAGELFF	TGTGCCAGCAGCGGACAGGCCGGGGAGCTGTTTTTT
few	TRBV10-2	TRBJ2-7	.	CASSEQLAYRYEQYF	TGCGCCAGCAGTGAACAACTAGCATATCGATACGAGCAGTACTTC
many	TRBV21-1	TRBJ2-2	.	CARGGLAGATNTGELFF	TGTGCCAGGGGGGGCCTAGCGGGGGCGACGAACACCGGGGAGCTGTTTTTT
.	TRBV7-9	TRBJ2-1	.	CASLDNEQFF	TGTGCCAGCTTAGACAATGAGCAGTTCTTC
few	TRBV28	TRBJ2-1	.	CASRGAVSYNEQFF	TGTGCCAGCAGGGGGGCAGTCTCCTACAATGAGCAGTTCTTC
few	TRBV15	TRBJ1-4	TRBD1	CATSRPGTEGNEKLFF	TGTGCCACCAGCAGGCCTGGGACAGAAGGGAATGAAAAACTGTTTTTT
.	TRBV11-2	TRBJ2-5	.	CATSGSFKETQYF	TGTGCCACAAGCGGTAGTTTTAAAGAGACCCAGTACTTC
few	TRBV7-2	TRBJ2-5	TRBD2	CASSRRGEETQYF	TGTGCCAGCAGCCGTCGGGGGGAAGAGACCCAGTACTTC
.	TRBV4-2	TRBJ2-3	TRBD2	CASSQEGTSGRNTQYF	TGTGCCAGCAGCCAAGAAGGGACTAGCGGGAGAAATACGCAGTATTTT
few	TRBV7-2	TRBJ1-5	.	CASSPGDGQPQHF	TGTGCCAGCAGCCCAGGGGATGGTCAGCCCCAGCATTTT
.	TRBV4-3	TRBJ1-1	.	CASSQGSRGTEAFF	TGCGCCAGCAGCCAGGGTAGCCGGGGCACTGAAGCTTTCTTT
few	TRBV28	TRBJ1-2	.	CASSSGVYYGYTF	TGTGCCAGCAGTTCCGGGGTCTACTATGGCTACACCTTC
few	TRBV27	TRBJ2-3	TRBD1	CARRQGWTDTQYF	TGTGCCAGGAGACAGGGGTGGACAGATACGCAGTATTTT
few	TRBV6-5	TRBJ2-5	.	CASSYGGGGQETQYF	TGTGCCAGCAGTTACGGCGGGGGCGGCCAAGAGACCCAGTACTTC
.	TRBV11-2	TRBJ2-5	.	CASSPAVTTVGETQYF	TGTGCCAGCAGCCCAGCGGTTACTACCGTTGGGGAGACCCAGTACTTC
.	TRBV5-1	TRBJ1-3	.	CASSLKPEDSGNTIYF	TGCGCCAGCAGCTTAAAGCCGGAGGACTCTGGAAACACCATATATTTT
.	TRBV7-8	TRBJ1-2	.	CASSSNRVLRSGGYTF	TGTGCCAGCAGCTCAAACCGGGTCCTCCGATCGGGTGGCTACACCTTC
.	TRBV6-6	TRBJ2-1	TRBD2	CASRSTSGSYNEQFF	TGTGCCAGCAGATCGACTAGCGGTTCCTACAATGAGCAGTTCTTC
.	TRBV6-6	TRBJ1-1	.	CASSDADSFGTEAFF	TGTGCCAGCAGTGACGCCGACAGTTTTGGCACTGAAGCTTTCTTT
few	TRBV21-1	TRBJ2-7	.	CASSKASGQNSYEQYF	TGTGCCAGCAGCAAAGCATCAGGGCAAAACTCCTACGAGCAGTACTTC
.	TRBV23-1	TRBJ1-6	.	CASSQRRGRANSPLHF	TGCGCCAGCAGTCAACGGAGGGGCCGGGCGAATTCACCCCTCCACTTT
few	TRBV6-1	TRBJ2-5	.	CASSDASQTQYF	TGTGCCAGCAGTGATGCGAGTCAGACCCAGTACTTC
.	TRBV5-6	TRBJ2-2	TRBD1	CASSFRTGGFVGELFF	TGTGCCAGCAGCTTTAGGACAGGGGGTTTTGTCGGGGAGCTGTTTTTT
.	TRBV27	TRBJ2-7	TRBD2	CASSSSGHSSYEQYF	TGTGCCAGCAGTTCTAGCGGGCACAGCTCCTACGAGCAGTACTTC
.	TRBV7-2	TRBJ1-2	TRBD1	CASSSDRGGGGYTF	TGTGCCAGCAGCTCCGACAGGGGGGGCGGTGGCTACACCTTC
.	TRBV30	TRBJ2-7	.	CAWSAPTGSSYEQYF	TGTGCCTGGAGTGCCCCGACAGGTAGCTCCTACGAGCAGTACTTC
few	TRBV19	TRBJ2-1	TRBD2	CASSILSGGGSYNEQFF	TGTGCCAGTAGTATTTTGAGCGGGGGGGGCTCCTACAATGAGCAGTTCTTC
few	TRBV7-2	TRBJ2-5	TRBD2	CASSLASGRAGETQYF	TGTGCCAGCAGCTTAGCTAGCGGGAGGGCCGGAGAGACCCAGTACTTC
.	TRBV4-1	TRBJ1-2	TRBD1	CASSRLVLGAGGADGYTF	TGCGCCAGCAGCCGTCTTGTCTTAGGGGCAGGGGGCGCAGATGGCTACACCTTC
few	TRBV6-1	TRBJ1-5	.	CASSEQYSNQPQHF	TGTGCCAGCAGTGAACAGTATAGCAATCAGCCCCAGCATTTT
.	TRBV6-5	TRBJ1-2	.	CASSYSQGMGGYTF	TGTGCCAGCAGTTACTCGCAGGGGATGGGGGGCTACACCTTC